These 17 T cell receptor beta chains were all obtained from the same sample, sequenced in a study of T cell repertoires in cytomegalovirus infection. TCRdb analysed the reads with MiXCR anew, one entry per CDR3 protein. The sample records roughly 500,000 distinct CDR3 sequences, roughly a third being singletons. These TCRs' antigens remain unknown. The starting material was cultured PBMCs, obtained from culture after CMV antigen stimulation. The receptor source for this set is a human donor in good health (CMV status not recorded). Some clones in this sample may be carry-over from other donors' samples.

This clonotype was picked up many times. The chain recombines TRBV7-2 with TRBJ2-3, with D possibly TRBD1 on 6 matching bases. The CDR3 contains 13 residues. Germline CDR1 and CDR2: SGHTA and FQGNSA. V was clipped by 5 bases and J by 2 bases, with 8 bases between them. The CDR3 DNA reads TGTGCCAGCAGCGGGGGCTACACAGATACGCAGTATTTT. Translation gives CASSGGYTDTQYF.

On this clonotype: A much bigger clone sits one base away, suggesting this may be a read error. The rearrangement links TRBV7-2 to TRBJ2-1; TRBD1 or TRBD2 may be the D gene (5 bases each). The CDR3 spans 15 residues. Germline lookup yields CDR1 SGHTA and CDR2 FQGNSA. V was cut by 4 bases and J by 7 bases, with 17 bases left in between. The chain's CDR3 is CASSSLRGLYNEQFF. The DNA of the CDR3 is TGTGCCAGCAGCTCACTGAGGGGCCTATATAATGAGCAGTTCTTC.

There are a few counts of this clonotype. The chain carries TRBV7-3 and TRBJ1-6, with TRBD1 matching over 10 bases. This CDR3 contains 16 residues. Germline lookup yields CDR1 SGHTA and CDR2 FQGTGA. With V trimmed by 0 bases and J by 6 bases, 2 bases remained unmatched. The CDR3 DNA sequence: TGTGCCAGCAGCTTAACGGGACAGGGGATTAATTCACCCCTCCACTTT. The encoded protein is CASSLTGQGINSPLHF.

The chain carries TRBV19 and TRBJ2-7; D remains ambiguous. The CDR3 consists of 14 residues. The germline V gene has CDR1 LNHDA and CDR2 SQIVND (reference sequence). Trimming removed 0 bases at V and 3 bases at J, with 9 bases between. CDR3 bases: TGTGCCAGTAGTATAGATCTTGGAGACTACGAGCAGTACTTC. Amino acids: CASSIDLGDYEQYF. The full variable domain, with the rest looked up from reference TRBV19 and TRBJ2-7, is DGGITQSPKYLFRKEGQNVTLSCEQNLNHDAMYWYRQDPGQGLRLIYYSQIVNDFQKGDIAEGYSVSREKKESFPLTVTSAQKNPTAFYLCASSIDLGDYEQYFGPGTRLTVT.

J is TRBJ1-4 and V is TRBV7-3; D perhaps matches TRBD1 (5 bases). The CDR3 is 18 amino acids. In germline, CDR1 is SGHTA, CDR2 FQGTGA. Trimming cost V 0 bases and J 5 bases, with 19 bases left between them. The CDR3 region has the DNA TGTGCCAGCAGCTTAACGCCCCAAGTAGGGGTTTGGAATGAAAAACTGTTTTTT. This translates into CASSLTPQVGVWNEKLFF.

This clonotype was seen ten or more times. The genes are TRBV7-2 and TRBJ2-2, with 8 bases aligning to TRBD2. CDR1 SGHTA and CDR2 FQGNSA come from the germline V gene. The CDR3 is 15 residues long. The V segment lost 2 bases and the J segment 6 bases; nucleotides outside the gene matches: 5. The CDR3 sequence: CASSLTSGGAGELFF. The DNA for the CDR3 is TGTGCCAGCAGCTTAACTAGCGGAGGGGCCGGGGAGCTGTTTTTT.

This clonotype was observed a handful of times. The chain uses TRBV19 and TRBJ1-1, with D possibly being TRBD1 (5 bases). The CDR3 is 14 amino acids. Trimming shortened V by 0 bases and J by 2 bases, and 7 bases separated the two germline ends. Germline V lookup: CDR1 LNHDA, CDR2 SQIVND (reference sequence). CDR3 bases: TGTGCCAGTAGTATAGACAGGGCCAACACTGAAGCTTTCTTT. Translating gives CASSIDRANTEAFF.

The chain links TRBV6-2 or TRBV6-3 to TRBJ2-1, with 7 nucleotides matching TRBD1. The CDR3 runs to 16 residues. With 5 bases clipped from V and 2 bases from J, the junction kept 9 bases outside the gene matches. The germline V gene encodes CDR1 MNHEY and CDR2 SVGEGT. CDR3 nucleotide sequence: TGTGCCAGCAGTCGCCGGGGAGACAGGGCCTACAATGAGCAGTTCTTC. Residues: CASSRRGDRAYNEQFF.

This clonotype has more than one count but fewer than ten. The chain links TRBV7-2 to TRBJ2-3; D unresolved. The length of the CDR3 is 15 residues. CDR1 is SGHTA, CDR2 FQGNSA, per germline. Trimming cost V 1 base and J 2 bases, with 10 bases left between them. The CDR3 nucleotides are TGTGCCAGCAGCTTAGGGAGCTTTAACACAGATACGCAGTATTTT. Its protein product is CASSLGSFNTDTQYF.

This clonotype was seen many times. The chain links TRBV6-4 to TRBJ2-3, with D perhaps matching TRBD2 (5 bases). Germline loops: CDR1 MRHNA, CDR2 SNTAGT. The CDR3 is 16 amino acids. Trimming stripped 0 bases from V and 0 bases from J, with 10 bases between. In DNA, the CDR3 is TGTGCCAGCAGTGACTCGAAGGACTCAAGCACAGATACGCAGTATTTT. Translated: CASSDSKDSSTDTQYF.

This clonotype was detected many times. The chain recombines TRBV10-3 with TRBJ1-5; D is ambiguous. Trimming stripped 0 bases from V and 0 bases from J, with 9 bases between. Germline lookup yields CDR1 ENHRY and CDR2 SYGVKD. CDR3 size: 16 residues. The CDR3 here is CAISESWGDSNQPQHF. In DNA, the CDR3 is TGTGCCATCAGTGAGTCTTGGGGAGATAGCAATCAGCCCCAGCATTTT.

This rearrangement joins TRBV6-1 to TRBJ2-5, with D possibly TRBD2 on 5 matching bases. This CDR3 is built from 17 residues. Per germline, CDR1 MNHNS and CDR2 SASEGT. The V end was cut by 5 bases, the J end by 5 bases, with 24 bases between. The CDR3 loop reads CASSQNSLQRGRETQYF. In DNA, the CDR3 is TGTGCCAGCAGTCAAAACTCCCTGCAACGGGGTCGGGAGACCCAGTACTTC.

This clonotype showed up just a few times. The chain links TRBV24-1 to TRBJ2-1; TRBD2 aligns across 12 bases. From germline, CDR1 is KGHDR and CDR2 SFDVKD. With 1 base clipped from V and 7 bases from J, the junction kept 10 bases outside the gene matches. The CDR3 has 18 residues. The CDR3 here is CATSDFGVTSGRVNEQFF. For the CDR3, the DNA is TGTGCCACCAGTGATTTTGGGGTGACTAGCGGGAGAGTAAATGAGCAGTTCTTC.

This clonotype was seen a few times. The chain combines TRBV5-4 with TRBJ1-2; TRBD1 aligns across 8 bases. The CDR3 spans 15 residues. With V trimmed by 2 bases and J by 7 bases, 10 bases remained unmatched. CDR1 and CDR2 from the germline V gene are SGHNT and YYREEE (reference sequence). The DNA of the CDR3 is TGTGCCAGCAGCTTTCACGTGAGACAGGGGAGTGGCTACACCTTC. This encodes CASSFHVRQGSGYTF.

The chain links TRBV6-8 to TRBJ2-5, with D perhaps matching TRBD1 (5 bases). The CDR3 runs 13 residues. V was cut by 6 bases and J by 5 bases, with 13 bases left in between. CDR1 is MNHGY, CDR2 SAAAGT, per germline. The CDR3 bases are TGTGCCAGCAGGGACAACCCCTGGGAGACCCAGTACTTC. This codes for CASRDNPWETQYF.

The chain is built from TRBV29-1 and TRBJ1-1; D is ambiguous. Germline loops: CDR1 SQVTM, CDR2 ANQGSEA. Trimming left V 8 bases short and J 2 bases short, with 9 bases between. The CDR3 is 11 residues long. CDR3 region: CSFVENTEAFF. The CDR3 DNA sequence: TGCAGCTTTGTGGAAAACACTGAAGCTTTCTTT. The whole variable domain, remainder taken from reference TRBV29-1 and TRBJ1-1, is SAVISQKPSRDICQRGTSLTIQCQVDSQVTMMFWYRQQPGQSLTLIATANQGSEATYESGFVIDKFPISRPNLTFSTLTVSNMSPEDSSIYLCSFVENTEAFFGQGTRLTVV.

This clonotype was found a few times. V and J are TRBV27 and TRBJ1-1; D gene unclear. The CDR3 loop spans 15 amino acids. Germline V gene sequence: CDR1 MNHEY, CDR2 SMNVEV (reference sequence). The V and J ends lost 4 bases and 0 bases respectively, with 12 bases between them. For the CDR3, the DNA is TGTGCCAGCAGTTCTTTTGGGGTCCTGAACACTGAAGCTTTCTTT. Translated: CASSSFGVLNTEAFF.